This is a list of T cell receptor beta chains from one sample in a study of blood T cell repertoires in COVID-19. Clones were read by immunoSEQ multiplex PCR, and TCRdb kept only the in-frame ones, dropping some. The top ten clones hold 7.4% of a sample with around 240,000 clones, around 83% of them seen once. The sequencing input was peripheral blood. The receptors were sampled from a woman aged 50 to 65 with acute or convalescent COVID-19. Each CDR3 is given with its conserved first and last residue. Clone size is stated in some rows and not others, as once, few, many or a class when expanded.

J gene,clone size,V gene,CDR3 protein
TRBJ1-5,.,TRBV19,CASSLSGLAFSGNQPQHF
TRBJ2-1,.,TRBV10-3,CATLKGLAGAEQFF
TRBJ1-1,.,TRBV5-1,CASSQAGAENTEAFF
TRBJ2-1,.,TRBV10-1,CASSETGKSSYNEQFF
TRBJ1-6,.,TRBV2,CASSEVRGNSPLHF
TRBJ1-5,.,TRBV20-1,CSASQLLGGNQPQHF
TRBJ2-2,.,TRBV11-3,CASSFGAGELFF
TRBJ2-5,.,TRBV3-1/TRBV3-2,CASTLTGLAGRNAETQYF
TRBJ2-6,.,TRBV10-3,CAISPGSFGANVLTF
TRBJ2-1,.,TRBV7-3,CASSLWLAGTHNEQFF
TRBJ2-7,.,TRBV2,CASSEWGLDEQYF
TRBJ2-3,.,TRBV5-1,CASRLAGADTQYF
TRBJ1-3,few,TRBV28,CASSPGGARRNTIYF
TRBJ2-7,.,TRBV4-1,CASSQVQGRREQYF
TRBJ1-2,.,TRBV1,CTSSQDDARQHGYTF
TRBJ2-5,.,TRBV2,CASRRGLAGGETQYF
TRBJ2-1,.,TRBV27,CASSMRAGGGPYNEQFF
TRBJ1-5,.,TRBV24-1,CATSDSRAVHDRPQHF
TRBJ2-3,.,TRBV28,CASSQAGSDTQYF
TRBJ2-1,.,TRBV18,CASSPSLDGNEQFF
TRBJ1-2,.,TRBV6-1,CASSEGGQGYSGYTF
TRBJ2-1,.,TRBV6-1,CASSEFASGYYNEQFF
TRBJ2-1,.,TRBV11-1,CASSLSGSRGEQFF
TRBJ1-3,.,TRBV29-1,CSVISGVGNTIYF
TRBJ1-3,.,TRBV5-6,CASSLGGVNTIYF
TRBJ2-7,.,TRBV5-8,CASSLQGTYEQYF
TRBJ2-7,.,TRBV19,CASSPAGVTYEQYF
TRBJ2-3,.,TRBV27,CATQGWADTQYF
TRBJ2-7,.,TRBV6-5,CASRRQGARYEQYF
TRBJ2-7,.,TRBV24-1,CATSPAGGYEQYF
TRBJ1-4,.,TRBV10-1,CASTATNEKLFF
TRBJ2-5,.,TRBV4-1,CASSQARRQETQYF
TRBJ1-4,once,TRBV7-8,CASSLVGTRQLGKLFF
TRBJ2-5,.,TRBV28,CASSLSEGQGVQETQYF
TRBJ1-2,.,TRBV24-1,CATSEGADNYGYTF
TRBJ2-3,.,TRBV5-4,CASSFGGGTPTDTQYF
TRBJ2-7,.,TRBV3-1/TRBV3-2,CASSQATGGAYEQYF
TRBJ1-5,.,TRBV28,CASSSGAYSNQPQHF
TRBJ2-7,.,TRBV21-1,CASSKGLAGVRPPYEQYF
TRBJ2-3,.,TRBV5-1,CASSLMWPSERTDTQYF
TRBJ2-3,once,TRBV5-1,CASSLAFASGEDTQYF
TRBJ2-1,once,TRBV5-1,CASNLKGLAATVFNEQFF
TRBJ1-2,once,TRBV7-9,CASRQNDRVGYTF
TRBJ1-4,.,TRBV3-1/TRBV3-2,CASSQGRTGGGNEKLFF
TRBJ2-1,.,TRBV27,CASILGFHEQFF
TRBJ2-7,.,TRBV18,CASSPGTGGVFGEQYF
TRBJ1-2,.,TRBV6-1,CASSEIRGSDGYTF